This TCR beta chain was identified during a study of radiation and T cells in renal cell carcinoma. Study background: Nephrectomy followed 15 Gy stereotactic body radiation by 4 weeks.

On this clone itself: One end of the junction fails to match germline, which may point to a read error.

The CDR3 runs 14 residues. Germline V lookup: CDR1 SQVTM, CDR2 ANQGSEA. Time point indicated: blood 2 weeks post-SBRT. Described treatment: 15 Gy SBRT to primary tumor, nephrectomy 4 weeks later. Some clones are missing from TCRdb's copy, which holds only in-frame ones; the method was immunoSEQ multiplex PCR. The sample records about 120,000 clones, 65% to 85% being singletons. The input for sequencing was blood, taken from a patient whose treatment included radiotherapy and nephrectomy. The genes are TRBV29-1 and TRBJ1-3, with D perhaps matching TRBD1 (6 bases). This TCR was recovered from a man aged 50 or older with renal cell carcinoma. DNA for the CDR3: TGCAGCGTTGATTCGGGGGGCGCTGGGAACACCATATATTTT. Protein product: CSVDSGGAGNTIYF. The complete variable domain, with remaining parts taken from reference TRBV29-1 and TRBJ1-3, reads SAVISQKPSRDICQRGTSLTIQCQVDSQVTMMFWYRQQPGQSLTLIATANQGSEATYESGFVIDKFPISRPNLTFSTLTVSNMSPEDSSIYLCSVDSGGAGNTIYFGEGSWLTVV.